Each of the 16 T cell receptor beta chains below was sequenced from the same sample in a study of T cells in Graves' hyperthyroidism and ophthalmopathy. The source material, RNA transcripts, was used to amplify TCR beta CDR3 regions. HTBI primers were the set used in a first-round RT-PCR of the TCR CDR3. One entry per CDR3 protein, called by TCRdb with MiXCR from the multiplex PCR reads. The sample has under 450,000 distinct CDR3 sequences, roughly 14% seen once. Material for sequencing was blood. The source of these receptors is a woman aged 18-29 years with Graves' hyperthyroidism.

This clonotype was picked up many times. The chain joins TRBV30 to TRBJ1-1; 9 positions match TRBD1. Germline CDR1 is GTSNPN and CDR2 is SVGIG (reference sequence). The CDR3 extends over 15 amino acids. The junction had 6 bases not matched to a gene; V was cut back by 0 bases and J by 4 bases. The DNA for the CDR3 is TGTGCCTGGAGTGTAGGTCGGACAGGGGTCACTGAAGCTTTCTTT. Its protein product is CAWSVGRTGVTEAFF.

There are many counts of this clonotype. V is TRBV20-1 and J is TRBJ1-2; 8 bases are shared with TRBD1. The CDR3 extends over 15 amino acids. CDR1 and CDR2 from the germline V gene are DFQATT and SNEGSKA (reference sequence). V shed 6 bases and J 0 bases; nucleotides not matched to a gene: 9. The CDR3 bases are TGCAGTGCGGACGACAGGGGCACCACTAACTATGGCTACACCTTC. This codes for CSADDRGTTNYGYTF.

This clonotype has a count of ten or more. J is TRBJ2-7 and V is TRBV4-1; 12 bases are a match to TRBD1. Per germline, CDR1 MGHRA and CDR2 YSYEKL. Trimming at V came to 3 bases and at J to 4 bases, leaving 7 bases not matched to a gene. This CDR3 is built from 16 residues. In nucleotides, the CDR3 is TGCGCCAGCAGCCATGTGGGACAGGGGGCTAAGTACGAGCAGTACTTC. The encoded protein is CASSHVGQGAKYEQYF.

CDR3 nucleotide sequence: TGCAGTGCTAGATTAGCGGGGTTCCAAGAGACCCAGTACTTC. Its translation is CSARLAGFQETQYF. The chain joins TRBV20-1 to TRBJ2-5; 8 bases are shared with TRBD2. This CDR3 has 14 amino acids. J gave up 1 base and V 2 bases, and 3 bases lay outside the gene matches. The germline gives CDR1 DFQATT, CDR2 SNEGSKA (reference sequence).

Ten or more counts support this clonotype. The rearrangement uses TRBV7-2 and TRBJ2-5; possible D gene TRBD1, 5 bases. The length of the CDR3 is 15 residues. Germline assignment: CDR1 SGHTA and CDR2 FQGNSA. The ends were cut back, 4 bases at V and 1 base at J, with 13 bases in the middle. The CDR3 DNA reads TGTGCCAGCAGCTCGGCCTACAGGTCCCAAGAGACCCAGTACTTC. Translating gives CASSSAYRSQETQYF.

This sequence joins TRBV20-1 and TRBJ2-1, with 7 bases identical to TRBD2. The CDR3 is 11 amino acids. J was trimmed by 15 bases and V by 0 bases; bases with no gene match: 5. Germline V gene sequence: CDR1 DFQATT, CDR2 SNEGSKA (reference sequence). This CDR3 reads CSAREERDAFF. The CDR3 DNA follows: TGCAGTGCTAGAGAGGAGCGGGATGCGTTCTTC.

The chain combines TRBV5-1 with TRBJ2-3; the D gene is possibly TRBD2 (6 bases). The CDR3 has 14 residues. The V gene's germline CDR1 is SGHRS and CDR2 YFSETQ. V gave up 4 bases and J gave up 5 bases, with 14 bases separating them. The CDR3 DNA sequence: TGCGCCAGCAGCCCCCGCATTAGCGGAGATACGCAGTATTTT. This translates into CASSPRISGDTQYF.

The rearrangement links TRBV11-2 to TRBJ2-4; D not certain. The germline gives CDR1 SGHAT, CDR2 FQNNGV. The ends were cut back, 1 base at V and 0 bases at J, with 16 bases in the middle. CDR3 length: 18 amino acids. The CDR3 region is CASSLGGLGSLAKNIQYF. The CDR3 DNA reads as TGTGCCAGCAGCTTAGGTGGTCTTGGAAGCCTAGCCAAAAACATTCAGTACTTC.

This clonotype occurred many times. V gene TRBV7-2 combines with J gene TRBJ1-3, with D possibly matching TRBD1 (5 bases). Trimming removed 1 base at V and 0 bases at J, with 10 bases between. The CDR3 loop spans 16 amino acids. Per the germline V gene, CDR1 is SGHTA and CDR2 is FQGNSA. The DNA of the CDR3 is TGTGCCAGCAGCTTAGGACAGCCAAGCTCTGGAAACACCATATATTTT. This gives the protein CASSLGQPSSGNTIYF.

The CDR3: CASSVASEHGETQYF. The CDR3 DNA follows: TGTGCCAGCAGCGTAGCGTCAGAACATGGAGAGACCCAGTACTTC. V is TRBV9 and J is TRBJ2-5; no reliable D call. CDR1 is SGDLS and CDR2 is YYNGEE in the germline V gene. V was trimmed by 0 bases and J by 4 bases, leaving 13 bases between them. The CDR3 runs to 15 residues.

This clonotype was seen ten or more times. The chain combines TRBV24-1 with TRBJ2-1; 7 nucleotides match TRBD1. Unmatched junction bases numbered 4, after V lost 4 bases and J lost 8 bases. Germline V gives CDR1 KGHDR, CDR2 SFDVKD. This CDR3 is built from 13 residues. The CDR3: CATSDSGQYEQFF. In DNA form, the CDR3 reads TGTGCCACCAGTGACTCGGGACAGTATGAGCAGTTCTTC.

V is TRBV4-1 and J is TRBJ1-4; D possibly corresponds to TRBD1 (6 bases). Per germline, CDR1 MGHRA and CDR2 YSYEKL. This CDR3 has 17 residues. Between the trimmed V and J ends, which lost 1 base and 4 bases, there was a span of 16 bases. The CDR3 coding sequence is TGCGCCAGCAGCCAAGGTGGAATGGACAGCCTTAATGAAAAACTGTTTTTT. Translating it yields CASSQGGMDSLNEKLFF.

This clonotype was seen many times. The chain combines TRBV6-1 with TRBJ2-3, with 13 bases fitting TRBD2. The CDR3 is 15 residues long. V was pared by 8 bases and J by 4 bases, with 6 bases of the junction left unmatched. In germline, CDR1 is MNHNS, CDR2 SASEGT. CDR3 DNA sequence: TGTGCCAGCCCTAGGACTAGCGGGGGCCCAGATACGCAGTATTTT. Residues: CASPRTSGGPDTQYF.

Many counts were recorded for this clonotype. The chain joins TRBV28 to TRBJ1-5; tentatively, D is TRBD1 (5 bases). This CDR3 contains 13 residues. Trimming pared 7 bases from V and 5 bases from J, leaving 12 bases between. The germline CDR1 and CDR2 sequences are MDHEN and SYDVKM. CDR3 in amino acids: CASKRQRYQPQHF. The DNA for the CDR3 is TGTGCCAGCAAACGACAGCGATATCAGCCCCAGCATTTT.

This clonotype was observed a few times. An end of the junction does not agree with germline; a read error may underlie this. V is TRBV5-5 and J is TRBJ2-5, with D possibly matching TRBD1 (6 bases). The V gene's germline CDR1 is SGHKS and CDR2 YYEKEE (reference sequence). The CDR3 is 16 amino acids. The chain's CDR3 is CVSSLVGGFGPETQYF. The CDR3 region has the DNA TGTGTCAGCAGCTTGGTAGGGGGATTCGGGCCAGAGACCCAGTACTTC.

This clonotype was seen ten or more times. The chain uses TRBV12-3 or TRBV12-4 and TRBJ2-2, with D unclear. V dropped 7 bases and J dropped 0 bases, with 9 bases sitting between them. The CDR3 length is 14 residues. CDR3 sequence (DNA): TGTGCCAGCAAAGACCCGACGAACACCGGGGAGCTGTTTTTT. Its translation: CASKDPTNTGELFF.